This T cell receptor (beta chain) appears in the sequencing data of a study of T cell responses to AZD1222 COVID-19 vaccine (TCRdb year 2021). Study-wide context: Because spike-specific TCR depth and breadth did not differ between the two schedules, AZD1222 recipients who got a second dose at roughly 4 weeks were pooled with those who got a second dose at roughly 12 weeks. Trial participants were enrolled into age subgroups of 18-55, 56-69 and 70-plus years, which contained roughly 140, 27 and 60 TCR-sequenced participants, respectively. TCR sequencing was performed for 230 to 250 trial participants, of whom some 200 were given two doses of AZD1222 and around 25 were given two doses of MenACWY control vaccine. What the research found in general, with its limitations: Conclusions about previously exposed vaccinees were limited because only six AZD1222 recipients were SARS-CoV-2 seropositive at baseline. CD4 TCRs associated with the vaccine covered the entire spike protein, and the dominant responses were in regions 160-218 and 743-854. In the small 56-69-year group, the increase in depth fell short of significance, most likely because of low power. Most participants were white British and females outnumbered males, and the authors suggested that clonal diversity may have been underestimated. Nearly half of unique spike-specific TCRs reportedly recognized epitopes outside regions mutated in the B.1.351 and B.1.1.7 variants. No day 14 peak-response samples were available, so repertoires were characterized only after the peak T cell response. After two AZD1222 doses, spike-specific TCR breadth and depth were significantly higher than at day 0 and than in MenACWY recipients.

Between the V and J ends, shortened by 3 bases and 3 bases respectively, the junction contains 2 bases. From the cysteine up to the phenylalanine, the CDR3 has a length of 12 residues. Only CDR3 DNA is held: 36 bases, read in frame from base 1. As encoded in the germline V gene (reference sequence), CDR1 is MNHNY while CDR2 is SVGAGI. This clone was detected a few times. The antigen this receptor binds is unknown. Nothing much larger sits one base from this clone, and base qualities are not available. The CDR3 regions of human TCRbeta chains were analyzed by immunosequencing. In the paper's pipeline: Repertoire TCRs were checked for matches against a reference library of SARS-CoV-2-specific TCRs that had been generated using the MIRA antigen-specificity platform. Breadth was defined as the fraction of unique TCRs that were SARS-CoV-2-associated, and depth was defined as the fraction of total T cells that were SARS-CoV-2-associated. Using the MIRA data, each spike-specific TCR was assigned both to the spike region to which the TCR was reactive and to a CD4 or CD8 class. Log10-transformed breadth and depth values were compared by one-way ANOVA with Sidak's multiple comparisons tests. TCRdb limited this immuneACCESS table to in-frame rearrangements with V and J called. A share of clones is missing; checked studies link under half to unresolved V genes, and the rest is unexplained. The V and J calls and clone size are taken from that table; D and trimming were inferred from the DNA. Counted in this sample were approximately 120,000 clones; around 90% of them appeared once. About 5.4% of the sample lies in the top ten.

Interpreted using the paper, the time point label stands for: baseline before first vaccination. Vaccinee samples were obtained from the UK trials COV001 and COV002, which included a single-blind randomized controlled phase 2/3 trial of AZD1222 (ChAdOx1 nCoV-19) in healthy adults. For TCRbeta chain sequencing, PBMC samples were collected from trial participants at day 0 and at day 28 after the second dose. This specimen consisted of peripheral blood, obtained on day 0 of AZD1222 vaccination. The receptor's source is an adult in good health. Recombination connected TRBV6-6 to TRBJ2-2, with no confidently assigned D gene. CDR3 region: CASSYDTGELFF. The DNA sequence is as follows: TGTGCCAGCAGTTATGACACCGGGGAGCTGTTTTTT.